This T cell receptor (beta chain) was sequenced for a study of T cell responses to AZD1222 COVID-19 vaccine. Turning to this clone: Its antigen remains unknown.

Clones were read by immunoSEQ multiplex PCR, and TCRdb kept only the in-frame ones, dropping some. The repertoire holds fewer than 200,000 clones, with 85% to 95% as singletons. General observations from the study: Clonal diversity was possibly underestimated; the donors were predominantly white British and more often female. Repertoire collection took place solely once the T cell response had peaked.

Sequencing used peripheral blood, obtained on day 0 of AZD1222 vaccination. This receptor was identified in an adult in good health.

This chain's CDR3 is CASRASGGRTYEQYF. Written as DNA, the CDR3 is TGCGCCAGCAGGGCTAGCGGGGGTCGTACCTACGAGCAGTACTTC. The gene calls are TRBV5-1 and TRBJ2-7, with 10 bases matching TRBD2. The germline CDR1 and CDR2 sequences are SGHRS and YFSETQ. Trimming took 5 bases from V and 2 from J; bases not matched to a gene: 7. This CDR3 has 15 amino acids.